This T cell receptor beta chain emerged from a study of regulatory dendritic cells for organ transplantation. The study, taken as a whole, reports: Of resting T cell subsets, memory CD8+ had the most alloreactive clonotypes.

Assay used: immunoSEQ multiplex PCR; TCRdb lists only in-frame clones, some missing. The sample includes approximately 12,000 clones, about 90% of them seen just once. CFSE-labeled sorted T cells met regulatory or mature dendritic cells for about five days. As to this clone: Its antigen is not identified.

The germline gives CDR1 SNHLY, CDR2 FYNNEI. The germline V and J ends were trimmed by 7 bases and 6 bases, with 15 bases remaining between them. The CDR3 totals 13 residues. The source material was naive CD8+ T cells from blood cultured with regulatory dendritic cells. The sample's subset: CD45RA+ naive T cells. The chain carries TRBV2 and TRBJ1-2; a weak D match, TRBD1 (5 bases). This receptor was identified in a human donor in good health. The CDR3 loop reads CASTPWGKNGYTF. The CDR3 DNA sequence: TGTGCCAGCACCCCGTGGGGGAAAAATGGCTACACCTTC.